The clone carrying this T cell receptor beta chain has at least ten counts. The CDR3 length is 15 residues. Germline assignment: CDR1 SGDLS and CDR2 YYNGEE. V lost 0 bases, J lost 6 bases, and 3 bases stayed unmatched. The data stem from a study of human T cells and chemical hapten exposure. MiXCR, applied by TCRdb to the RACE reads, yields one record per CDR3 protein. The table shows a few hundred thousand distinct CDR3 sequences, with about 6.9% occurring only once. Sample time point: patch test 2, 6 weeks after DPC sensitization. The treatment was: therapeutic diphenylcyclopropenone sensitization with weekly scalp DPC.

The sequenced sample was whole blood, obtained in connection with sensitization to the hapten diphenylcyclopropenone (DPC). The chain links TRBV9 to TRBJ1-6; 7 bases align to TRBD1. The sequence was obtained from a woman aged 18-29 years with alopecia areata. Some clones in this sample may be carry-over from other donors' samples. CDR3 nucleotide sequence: TGTGCCAGCAGCGTAGGACAGGGACTTAATTCACCCCTCCACTTT. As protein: CASSVGQGLNSPLHF.